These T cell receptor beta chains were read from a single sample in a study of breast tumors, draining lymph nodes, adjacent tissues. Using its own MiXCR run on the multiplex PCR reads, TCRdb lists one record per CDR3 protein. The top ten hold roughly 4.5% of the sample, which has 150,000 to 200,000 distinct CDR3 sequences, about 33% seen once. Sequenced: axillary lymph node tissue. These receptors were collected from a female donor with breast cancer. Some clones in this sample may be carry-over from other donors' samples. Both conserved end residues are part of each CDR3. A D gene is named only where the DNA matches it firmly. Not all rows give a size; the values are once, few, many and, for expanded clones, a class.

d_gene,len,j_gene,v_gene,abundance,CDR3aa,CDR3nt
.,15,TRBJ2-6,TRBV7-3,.,CASSLVAAGANVLTF,TGTGCCAGCAGCTTAGTGGCGGCCGGGGCCAACGTCCTGACTTTC
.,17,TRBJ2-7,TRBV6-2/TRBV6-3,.,CASSYSKLGPASYEQYF,TGTGCCAGCAGTTACTCGAAGCTGGGTCCCGCCTCCTACGAGCAGTACTTC
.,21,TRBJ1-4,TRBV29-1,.,CSVPSGRDARTPRGANEKLFF,TGCAGCGTTCCTAGCGGGAGGGATGCTAGAACACCCCGAGGCGCTAATGAAAAACTGTTTTTT
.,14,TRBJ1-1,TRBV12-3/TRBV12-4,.,CASSLALWNTEAFF,TGTGCCAGCAGTTTAGCGCTCTGGAACACTGAAGCTTTCTTT
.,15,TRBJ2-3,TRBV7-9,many,CASSVVYRLTDTQYF,TGTGCCAGCAGTGTAGTGTACCGGCTCACAGATACGCAGTATTTT
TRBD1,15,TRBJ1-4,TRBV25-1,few,CASSARETGIEKLFF,TGTGCCAGCAGTGCTAGAGAGACAGGGATCGAAAAACTGTTTTTT
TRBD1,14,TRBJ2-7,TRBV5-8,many,CASSRDRVFYEQYF,TGTGCCAGCAGCCGGGACAGGGTCTTCTACGAGCAGTACTTC
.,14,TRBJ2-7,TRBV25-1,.,CASSVGGASYEQYF,TGTGCCAGCAGTGTGGGGGGGGCGTCCTACGAGCAGTACTTC
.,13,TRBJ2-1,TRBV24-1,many,CATSDSSSNEQFF,TGTGCCACCAGCGACTCTAGTAGCAATGAGCAGTTCTTC
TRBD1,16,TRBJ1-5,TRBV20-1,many,CSASNPGTGEEQPQHF,TGCAGTGCTAGTAACCCCGGGACAGGGGAGGAGCAGCCCCAGCATTTT
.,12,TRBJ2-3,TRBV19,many,CASSALGDTQYF,TGTGCCAGTAGTGCCCTAGGCGATACGCAGTATTTT
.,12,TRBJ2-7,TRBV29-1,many,CSVGGHSYEQYF,TGCAGCGTTGGCGGACACTCCTACGAGCAGTACTTC
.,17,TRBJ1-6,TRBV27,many,CASSTLPGGPDNSPLHF,TGTGCCAGCAGTACACTTCCGGGAGGGCCCGATAATTCACCCCTCCACTTT
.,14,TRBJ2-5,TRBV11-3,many,CASRADYSQETQYF,TGTGCCAGCAGGGCTGACTATTCTCAAGAGACCCAGTACTTC
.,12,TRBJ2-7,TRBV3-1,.,CASAAESYEQYF,TGTGCCAGCGCGGCAGAGTCCTACGAGCAGTACTTC
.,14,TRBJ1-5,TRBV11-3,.,CASSLLAGEVHEHF,TGTGCCAGCAGCTTATTAGCGGGAGAAGTTCATGAGCATTTT
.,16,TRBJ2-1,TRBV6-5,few,CASSYPWPSSYNEQFF,TGTGCCAGCAGTTACCCCTGGCCTAGCTCCTACAATGAGCAGTTCTTC
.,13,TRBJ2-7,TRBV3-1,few,CASSQALSHEQYF,TGTGCCAGCAGCCAAGCCCTCTCCCACGAGCAGTACTTC
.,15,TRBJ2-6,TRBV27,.,CASRAFRSGANVLTF,TGTGCCAGCAGGGCCTTTCGCTCTGGGGCCAACGTCCTGACTTTC
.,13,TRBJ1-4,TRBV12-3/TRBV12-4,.,CASSRLAGEKLFF,TGTGCCAGCAGCCGATTAGCGGGTGAAAAACTGTTTTTT
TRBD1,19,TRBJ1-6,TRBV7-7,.,CASSLGPTAGGIANSPLHF,TGTGCCAGCAGTCTTGGCCCCACTGCAGGGGGCATTGCTAATTCACCCCTCCACTTT
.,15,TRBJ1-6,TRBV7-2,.,CASSLGWSWNSPLHF,TGTGCCAGCAGCTTAGGTTGGTCTTGGAATTCACCCCTCCACTTT
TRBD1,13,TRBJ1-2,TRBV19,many,CASSIATGVGYTF,TGTGCCAGTAGTATAGCTACAGGGGTGGGCTACACCTTC
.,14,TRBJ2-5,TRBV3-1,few,CASSGWGYQETQYF,TGTGCCAGCAGCGGTTGGGGCTACCAAGAGACCCAGTACTTC
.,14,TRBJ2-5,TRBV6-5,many,CASKRITLQETQYF,TGTGCCAGTAAGCGGATTACTCTTCAAGAGACCCAGTACTTC
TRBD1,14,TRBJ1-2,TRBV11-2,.,CASSPQTGAYGYTF,TGTGCCAGCAGCCCGCAGACAGGGGCCTACGGCTACACCTTC
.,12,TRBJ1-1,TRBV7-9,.,CASSPPNTEAFF,TGTGCCAGCAGCCCCCCCAACACTGAAGCTTTCTTT
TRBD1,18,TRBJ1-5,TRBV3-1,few,CASSQDLYGGQGGQPQHF,TGTGCCAGCAGCCAAGATTTGTACGGAGGACAGGGGGGTCAGCCCCAGCATTTT
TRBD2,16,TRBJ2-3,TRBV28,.,CASSFGTSGSTDTQYF,TGTGCCAGCAGTTTTGGGACTAGCGGGAGCACAGATACGCAGTATTTT
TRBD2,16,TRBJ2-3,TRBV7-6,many,CASSPWLADRTDTQYF,TGTGCCAGCAGCCCCTGGCTAGCGGACCGCACAGATACGCAGTATTTT
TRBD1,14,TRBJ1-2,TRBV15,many,CATSSRTGGYGYTF,TGTGCCACCAGCAGCAGGACAGGGGGTTATGGCTACACCTTC
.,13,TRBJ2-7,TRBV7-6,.,CASSLGLRYEQYF,TGTGCCAGCAGCTTAGGACTCCGCTACGAGCAGTACTTC
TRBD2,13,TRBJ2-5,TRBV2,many,CASTLAAQETQYF,TGTGCCAGCACGCTAGCGGCCCAAGAGACCCAGTACTTC
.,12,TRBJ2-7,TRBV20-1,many,CSASKGGYEQYF,TGCAGTGCTAGCAAGGGCGGGTACGAGCAGTACTTC
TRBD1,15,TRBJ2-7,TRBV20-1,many,CSASGTGDFFYEQYF,TGCAGTGCTAGTGGAACAGGGGATTTTTTTTACGAGCAGTACTTC
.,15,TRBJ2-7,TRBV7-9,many,CASSLAAGTLYEQYF,TGTGCCAGCAGCTTAGCGGCAGGGACTCTCTACGAGCAGTACTTC
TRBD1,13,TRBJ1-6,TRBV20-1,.,CSASTGENSPLHF,TGCAGTGCCTCGACAGGGGAGAATTCACCCCTCCACTTT
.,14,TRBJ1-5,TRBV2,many,CASNPGGSNQPQHF,TGTGCCAGCAATCCGGGGGGGAGCAATCAGCCCCAGCATTTT
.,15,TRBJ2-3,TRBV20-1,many,CSARDLPLAGVPQYF,TGCAGTGCTAGAGATCTTCCCTTGGCAGGGGTGCCGCAGTATTTT
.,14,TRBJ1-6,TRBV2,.,CASSGGGSRSPLHF,TGTGCCAGCAGTGGGGGGGGGTCGAGATCACCCCTCCACTTT
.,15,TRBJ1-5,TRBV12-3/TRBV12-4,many,CASSPWAGHNQPQHF,TGTGCCAGCAGCCCGTGGGCGGGACACAATCAGCCCCAGCATTTT
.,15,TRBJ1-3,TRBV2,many,CATILIIASGNTIYF,TGTGCCACCATACTAATCATAGCCTCTGGAAACACCATATATTTT
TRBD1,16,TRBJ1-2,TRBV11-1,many,CASSSSGTGHRYGYTF,TGTGCCAGCAGCTCCTCCGGGACAGGGCACCGGTATGGCTACACCTTC